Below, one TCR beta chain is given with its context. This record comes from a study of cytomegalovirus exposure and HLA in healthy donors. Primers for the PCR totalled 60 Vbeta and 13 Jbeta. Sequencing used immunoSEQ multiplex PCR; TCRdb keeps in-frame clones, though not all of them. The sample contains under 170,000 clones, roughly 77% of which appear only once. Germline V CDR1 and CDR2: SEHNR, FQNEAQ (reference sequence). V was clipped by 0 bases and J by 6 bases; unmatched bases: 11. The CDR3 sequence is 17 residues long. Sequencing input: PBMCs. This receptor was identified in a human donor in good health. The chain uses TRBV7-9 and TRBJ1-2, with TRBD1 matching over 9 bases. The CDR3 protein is CASSLADTGQGLNGYTF. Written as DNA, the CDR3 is TGTGCCAGCAGCTTAGCGGATACGGGACAGGGCTTGAATGGCTACACCTTC.